This T cell receptor beta chain was recorded in a study of blood T cell repertoires in COVID-19. Across the study: Specimens from acute and convalescent COVID-19 originated in the United States, Italy and Spain. Sample material is recorded as cDNA or gDNA derived from T cells, B-cell-depleted T cells, or PBMCs.

As processed by the authors: Scientists estimated how many nucleated cells there were by amplifying reference gene primers. TCRdb's copy holds only in-frame clones and misses some; the assay was immunoSEQ multiplex PCR. The V and J calls and the clone size are those of that table, but D and trimming were determined from the DNA. The sample has under 250,000 clones; 84% are singletons. Looked up from germline, CDR1 is WSHSY and CDR2 is SAAADI. The CDR3 is 15 residues long. After removal of 6 bases from V and 2 bases from J, the junction contained 8 bases not matched to a gene. The clonotype was recovered from a woman aged 40-49 years who had recovered from COVID-19. Sample: peripheral blood. The rearrangement uses TRBV10-2 and TRBJ2-3, with 7 positions matching TRBD2. The CDR3 DNA follows: TGCGCCAGCAGAGAGGCGGGGGTGAACACAGATACGCAGTATTTT. Translation: CASREAGVNTDTQYF.